What follows describes a single T cell receptor (beta chain). Its specificity is unknown. Assay: immunoSEQ multiplex PCR; the TCRdb copy retains only in-frame clones and omits some. The sample consists of fewer than 70,000 clones, around 83% of them appearing once. These data belong to a study of Tregs in tolerant kidney transplant recipients. Thawed PBMCs were FACS-sorted into unstimulated CD4+CD25+CD127- regulatory T cells, CD4+CD25- non-regulatory cells, CD4 and CD8 cells. The CDR3 is 15 amino acids. The germline V gene encodes CDR1 SGHVS and CDR2 FQNEAQ. V dropped 5 bases and J dropped 5; count of bases not matched to a gene: 6. General study results and limits: No direct test of biological reproducibility was done here. Tregs expanded with activated donor B cells seemed most donor-specific.

V and J are TRBV7-8 and TRBJ2-1; 10 nucleotides match TRBD1. Specimen: CD4+ T cells from blood. This TCR came from a human donor in good health. The CDR3 reads CASSRQGAIHNEQFF. CDR3 coding DNA: TGTGCCAGCAGCCGACAGGGGGCGATCCACAATGAGCAGTTCTTC.